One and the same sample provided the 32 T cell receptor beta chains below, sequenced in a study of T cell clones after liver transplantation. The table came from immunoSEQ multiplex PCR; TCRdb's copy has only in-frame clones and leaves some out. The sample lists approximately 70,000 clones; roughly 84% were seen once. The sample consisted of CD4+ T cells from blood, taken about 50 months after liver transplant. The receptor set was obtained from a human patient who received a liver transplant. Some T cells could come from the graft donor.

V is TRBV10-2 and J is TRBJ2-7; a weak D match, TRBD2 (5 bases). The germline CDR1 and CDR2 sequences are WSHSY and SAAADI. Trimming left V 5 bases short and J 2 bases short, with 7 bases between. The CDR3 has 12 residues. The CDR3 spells CASSKTTYEQYF. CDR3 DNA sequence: TGCGCCAGCAGTAAGACTACCTACGAGCAGTACTTC.

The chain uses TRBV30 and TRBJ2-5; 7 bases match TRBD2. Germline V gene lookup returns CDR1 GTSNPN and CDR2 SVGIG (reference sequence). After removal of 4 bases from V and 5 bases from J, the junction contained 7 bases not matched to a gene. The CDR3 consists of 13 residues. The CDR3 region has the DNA TGTGCCTGGAACCCAGACGGGGGGGAGACCCAGTACTTC. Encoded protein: CAWNPDGGETQYF.

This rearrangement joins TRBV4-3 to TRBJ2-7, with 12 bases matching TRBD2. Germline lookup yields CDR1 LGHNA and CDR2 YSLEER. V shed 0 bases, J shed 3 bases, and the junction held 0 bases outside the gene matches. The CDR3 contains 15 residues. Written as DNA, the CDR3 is TGCGCCAGCAGCCAAGAGGGACTAGCGGGCTACGAGCAGTACTTC. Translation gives CASSQEGLAGYEQYF.

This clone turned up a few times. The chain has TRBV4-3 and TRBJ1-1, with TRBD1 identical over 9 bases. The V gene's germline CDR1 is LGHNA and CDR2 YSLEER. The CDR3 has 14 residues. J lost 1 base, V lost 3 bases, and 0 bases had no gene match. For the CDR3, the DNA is TGCGCCAGCAGCCAGGGACAGGGGAACACTGAAGCTTTCTTT. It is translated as CASSQGQGNTEAFF.

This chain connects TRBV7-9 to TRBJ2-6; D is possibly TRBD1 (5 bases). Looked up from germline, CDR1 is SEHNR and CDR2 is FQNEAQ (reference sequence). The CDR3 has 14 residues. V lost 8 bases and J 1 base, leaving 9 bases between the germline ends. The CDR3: CASDQGSGANVLTF. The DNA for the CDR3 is TGTGCCAGCGACCAGGGTTCTGGGGCCAACGTCCTGACTTTC.

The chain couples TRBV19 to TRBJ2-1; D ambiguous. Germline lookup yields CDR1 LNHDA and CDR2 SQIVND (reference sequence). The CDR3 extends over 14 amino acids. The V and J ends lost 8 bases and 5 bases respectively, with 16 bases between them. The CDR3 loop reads CASAARKVDNEQFF. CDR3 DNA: TGTGCCAGTGCCGCTAGAAAAGTGGACAATGAGCAGTTCTTC.

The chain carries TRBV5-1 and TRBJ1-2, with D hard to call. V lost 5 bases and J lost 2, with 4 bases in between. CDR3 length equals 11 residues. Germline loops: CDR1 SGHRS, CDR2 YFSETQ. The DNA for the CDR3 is TGCGCCAGCAGGGCCAACTATGGCTACACCTTC. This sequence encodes CASRANYGYTF. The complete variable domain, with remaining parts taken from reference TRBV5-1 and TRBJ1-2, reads KAGVTQTPRYLIKTRGQQVTLSCSPISGHRSVSWYQQTPGQGLQFLFEYFSETQRNKGNFPGRFSGRQFSNSRSEMNVSTLELGDSALYLCASRANYGYTFGSGTRLTVV.

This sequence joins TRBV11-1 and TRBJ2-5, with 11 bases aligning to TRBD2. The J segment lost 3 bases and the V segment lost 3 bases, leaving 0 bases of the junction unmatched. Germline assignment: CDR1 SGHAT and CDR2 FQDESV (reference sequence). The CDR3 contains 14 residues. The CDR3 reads CASSFSGGEETQYF. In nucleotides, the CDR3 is TGTGCCAGCAGCTTTAGCGGGGGGGAAGAGACCCAGTACTTC.

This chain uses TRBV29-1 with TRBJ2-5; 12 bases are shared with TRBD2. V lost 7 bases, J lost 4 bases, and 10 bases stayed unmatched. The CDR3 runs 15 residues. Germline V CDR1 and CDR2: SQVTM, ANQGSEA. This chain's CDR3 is CSGRLAGVSGETQYF. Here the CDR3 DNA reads TGCAGCGGACGACTAGCGGGAGTGTCGGGAGAGACCCAGTACTTC.

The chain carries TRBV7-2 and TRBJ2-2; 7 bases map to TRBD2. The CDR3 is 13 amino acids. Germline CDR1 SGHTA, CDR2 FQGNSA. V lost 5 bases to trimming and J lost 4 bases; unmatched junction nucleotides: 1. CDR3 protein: CASSREATGELFF. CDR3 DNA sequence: TGTGCCAGCAGCCGGGAGGCCACCGGGGAGCTGTTTTTT. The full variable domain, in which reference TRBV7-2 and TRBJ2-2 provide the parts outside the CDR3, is GAGVSQSPSNKVTEKGKDVELRCDPISGHTALYWYRQSLGQGLEFLIYFQGNSAPDKSGLPSDRFSAERTGGSVSTLTIQRTQQEDSAVYLCASSREATGELFFGEGSRLTVL.

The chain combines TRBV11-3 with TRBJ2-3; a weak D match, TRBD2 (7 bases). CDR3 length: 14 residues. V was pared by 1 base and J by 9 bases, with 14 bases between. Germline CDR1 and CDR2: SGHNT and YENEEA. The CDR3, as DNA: TGTGCCAGCAGCTTAGGACGTCGGGGGGCCACGCAGTATTTT. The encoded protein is CASSLGRRGATQYF.

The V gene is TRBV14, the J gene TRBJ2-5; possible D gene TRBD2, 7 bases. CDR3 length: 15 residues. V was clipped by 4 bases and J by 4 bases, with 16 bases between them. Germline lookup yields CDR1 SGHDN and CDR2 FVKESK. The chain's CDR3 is CASSPEGGPRETQYF. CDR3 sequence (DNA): TGTGCCAGCAGCCCTGAGGGGGGGCCTAGAGAGACCCAGTACTTC. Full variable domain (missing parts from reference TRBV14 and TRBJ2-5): EAGVTQFPSHSVIEKGQTVTLRCDPISGHDNLYWYRRVMGKEIKFLLHFVKESKQDESGMPNNRFLAERTGGTYSTLKVQPAELEDSGVYFCASSPEGGPRETQYFGPGTRLLVL.

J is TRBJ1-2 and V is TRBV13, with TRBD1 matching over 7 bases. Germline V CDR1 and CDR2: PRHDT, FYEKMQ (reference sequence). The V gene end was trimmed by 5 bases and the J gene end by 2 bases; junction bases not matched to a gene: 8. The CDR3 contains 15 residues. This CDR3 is CASSRRDRSNYGYTF. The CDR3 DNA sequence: TGTGCCAGCAGCCGGCGGGACAGATCGAACTATGGCTACACCTTC.

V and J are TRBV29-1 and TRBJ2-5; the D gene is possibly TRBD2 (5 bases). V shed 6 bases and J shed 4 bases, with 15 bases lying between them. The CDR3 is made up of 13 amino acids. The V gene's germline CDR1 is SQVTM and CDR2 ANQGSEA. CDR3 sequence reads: CSVWLAEGETQYF. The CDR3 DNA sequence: TGCAGCGTGTGGCTAGCCGAAGGAGAGACCCAGTACTTC.

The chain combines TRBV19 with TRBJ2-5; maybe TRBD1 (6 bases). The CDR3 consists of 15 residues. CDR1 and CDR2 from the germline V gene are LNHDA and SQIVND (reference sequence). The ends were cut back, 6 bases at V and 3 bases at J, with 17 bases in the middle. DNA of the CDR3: TGTGCCAGTAGCCCTTGGGGGCGGATAGAAGAGACCCAGTACTTC. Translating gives CASSPWGRIEETQYF. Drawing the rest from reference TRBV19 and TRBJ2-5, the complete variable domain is DGGITQSPKYLFRKEGQNVTLSCEQNLNHDAMYWYRQDPGQGLRLIYYSQIVNDFQKGDIAEGYSVSREKKESFPLTVTSAQKNPTAFYLCASSPWGRIEETQYFGPGTRLLVL.

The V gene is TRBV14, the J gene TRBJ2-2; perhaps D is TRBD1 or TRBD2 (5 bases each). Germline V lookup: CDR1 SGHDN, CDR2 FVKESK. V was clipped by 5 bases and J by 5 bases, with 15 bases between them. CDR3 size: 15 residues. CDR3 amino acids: CASSWDLSGTGELFF. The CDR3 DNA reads TGTGCCAGCAGCTGGGACCTCTCGGGAACCGGGGAGCTGTTTTTT.

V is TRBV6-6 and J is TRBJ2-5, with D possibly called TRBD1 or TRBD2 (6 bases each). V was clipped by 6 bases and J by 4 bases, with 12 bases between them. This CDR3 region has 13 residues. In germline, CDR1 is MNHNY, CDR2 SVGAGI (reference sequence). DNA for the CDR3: TGTGCCAGCAGCCAACAGGGAGGAGAGACCCAGTACTTC. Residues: CASSQQGGETQYF.

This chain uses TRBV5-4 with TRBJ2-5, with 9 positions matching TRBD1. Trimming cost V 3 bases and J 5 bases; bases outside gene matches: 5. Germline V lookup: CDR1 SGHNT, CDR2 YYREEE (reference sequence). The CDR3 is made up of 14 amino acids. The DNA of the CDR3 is TGTGCCAGCAGCTCTACAGGGGGCAAGGAGACCCAGTACTTC. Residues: CASSSTGGKETQYF.

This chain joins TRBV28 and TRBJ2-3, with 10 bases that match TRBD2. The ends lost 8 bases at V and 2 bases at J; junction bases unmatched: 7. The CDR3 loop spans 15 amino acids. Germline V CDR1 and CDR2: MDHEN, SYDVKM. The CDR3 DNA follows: TGTGCCAGCGCTCTAGCGGGAGCCCCCACAGATACGCAGTATTTT. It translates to CASALAGAPTDTQYF.

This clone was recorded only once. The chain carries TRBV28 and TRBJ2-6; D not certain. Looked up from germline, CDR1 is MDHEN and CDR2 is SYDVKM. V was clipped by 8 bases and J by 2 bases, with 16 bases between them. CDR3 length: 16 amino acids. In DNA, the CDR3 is TGTGCCAGCCGTACATGGGCCACCACTGGGGCCAACGTCCTGACTTTC. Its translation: CASRTWATTGANVLTF.

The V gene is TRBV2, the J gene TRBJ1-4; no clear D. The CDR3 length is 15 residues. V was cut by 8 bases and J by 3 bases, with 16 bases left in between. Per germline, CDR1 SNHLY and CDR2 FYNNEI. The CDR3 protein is CASGPRGLPNEKLFF. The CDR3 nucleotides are TGTGCCAGCGGCCCCCGGGGTTTGCCTAATGAAAAACTGTTTTTT.

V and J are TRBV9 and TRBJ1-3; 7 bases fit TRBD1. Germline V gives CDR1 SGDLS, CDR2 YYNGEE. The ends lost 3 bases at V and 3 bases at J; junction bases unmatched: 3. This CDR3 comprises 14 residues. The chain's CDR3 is CASSASGGGNTIYF. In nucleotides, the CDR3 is TGTGCCAGCAGCGCTTCAGGGGGTGGAAACACCATATATTTT.

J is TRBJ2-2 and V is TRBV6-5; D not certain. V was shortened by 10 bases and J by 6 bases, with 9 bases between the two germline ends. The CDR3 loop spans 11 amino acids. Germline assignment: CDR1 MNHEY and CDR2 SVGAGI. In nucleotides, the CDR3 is TGTGCCACGGGCGTTCCCGGGGAGCTGTTTTTT. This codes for CATGVPGELFF.

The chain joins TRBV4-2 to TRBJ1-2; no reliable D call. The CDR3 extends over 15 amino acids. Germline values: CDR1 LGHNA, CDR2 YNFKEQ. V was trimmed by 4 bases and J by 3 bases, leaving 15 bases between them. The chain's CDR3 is CASSPLGPPDYGYTF. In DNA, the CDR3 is TGTGCCAGCAGCCCCCTGGGCCCGCCGGACTATGGCTACACCTTC.

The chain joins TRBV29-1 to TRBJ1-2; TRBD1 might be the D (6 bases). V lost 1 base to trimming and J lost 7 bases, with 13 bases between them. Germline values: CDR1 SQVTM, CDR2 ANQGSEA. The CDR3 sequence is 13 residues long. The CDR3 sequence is CSVEVDPGAGYTF. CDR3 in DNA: TGCAGCGTTGAAGTCGATCCAGGGGCTGGCTACACCTTC.

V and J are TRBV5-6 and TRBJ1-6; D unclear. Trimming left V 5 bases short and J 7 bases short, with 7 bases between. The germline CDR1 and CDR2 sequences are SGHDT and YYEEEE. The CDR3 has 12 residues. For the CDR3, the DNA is TGTGCCAGCAGAGACGGGAATTCACCCCTCCACTTT. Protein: CASRDGNSPLHF.

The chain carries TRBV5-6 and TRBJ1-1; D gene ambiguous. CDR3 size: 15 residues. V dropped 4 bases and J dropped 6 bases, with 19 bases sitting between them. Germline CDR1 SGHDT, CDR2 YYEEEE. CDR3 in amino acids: CASSLLRVDRAEAFF. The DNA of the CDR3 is TGTGCCAGCAGCCTATTAAGAGTCGACCGTGCTGAAGCTTTCTTT.

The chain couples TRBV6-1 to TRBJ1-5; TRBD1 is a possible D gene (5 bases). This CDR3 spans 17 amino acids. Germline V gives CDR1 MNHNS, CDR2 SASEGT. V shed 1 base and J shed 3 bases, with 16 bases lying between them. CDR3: CASSEGRQTPDNQPQHF. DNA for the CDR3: TGTGCCAGCAGTGAAGGACGACAGACACCAGACAATCAGCCCCAGCATTTT.

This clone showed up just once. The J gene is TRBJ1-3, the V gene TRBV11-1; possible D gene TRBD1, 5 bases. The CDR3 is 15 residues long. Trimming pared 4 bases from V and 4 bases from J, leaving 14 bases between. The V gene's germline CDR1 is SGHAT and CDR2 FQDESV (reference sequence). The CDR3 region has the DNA TGTGCCAGCAGCTCACTCCTAGACAGCGGAAACACCATATATTTT. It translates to CASSSLLDSGNTIYF.

CDR3 residues: CASRDRIYGYTF. As DNA, the CDR3 is TGTGCCAGCAGAGACAGGATCTATGGCTACACCTTC. The rearrangement uses TRBV6-1 and TRBJ1-2, with D perhaps matching TRBD1 (6 bases). This CDR3 has 12 residues. Trimming took 6 bases from V and 4 from J, leaving 9 bases between them. Germline lookup yields CDR1 MNHNS and CDR2 SASEGT.

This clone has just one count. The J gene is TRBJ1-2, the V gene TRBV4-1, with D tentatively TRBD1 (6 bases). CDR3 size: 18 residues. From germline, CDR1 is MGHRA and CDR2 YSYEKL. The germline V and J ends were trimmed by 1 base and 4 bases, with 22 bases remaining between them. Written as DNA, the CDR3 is TGCGCCAGCAGCCAAGCCAGGGGTTTTTCAGGCCTCAGCTATGGCTACACCTTC. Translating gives CASSQARGFSGLSYGYTF.

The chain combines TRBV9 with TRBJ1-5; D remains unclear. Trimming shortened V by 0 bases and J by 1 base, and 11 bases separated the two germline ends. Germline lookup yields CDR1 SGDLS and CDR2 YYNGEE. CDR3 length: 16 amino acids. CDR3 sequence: CASSVGPSPSNQPQHF. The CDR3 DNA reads TGTGCCAGCAGCGTAGGCCCGTCCCCCAGCAATCAGCCCCAGCATTTT.